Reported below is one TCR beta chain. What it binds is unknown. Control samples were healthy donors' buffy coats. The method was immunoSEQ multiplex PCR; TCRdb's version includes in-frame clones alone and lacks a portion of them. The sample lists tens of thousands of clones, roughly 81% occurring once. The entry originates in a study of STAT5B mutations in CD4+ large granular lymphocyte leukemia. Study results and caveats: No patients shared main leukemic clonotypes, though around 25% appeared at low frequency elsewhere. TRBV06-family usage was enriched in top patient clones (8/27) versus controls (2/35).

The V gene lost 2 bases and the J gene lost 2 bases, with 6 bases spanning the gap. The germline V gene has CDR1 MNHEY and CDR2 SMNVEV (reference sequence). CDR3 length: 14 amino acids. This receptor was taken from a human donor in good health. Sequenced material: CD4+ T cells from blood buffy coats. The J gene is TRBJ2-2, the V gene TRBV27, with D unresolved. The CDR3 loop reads CASSLRYNTGELFF. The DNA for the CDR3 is TGTGCCAGCAGTTTACGGTATAACACCGGGGAGCTGTTTTTT.